This TCR beta chain originates from a study of T cells in Graves' hyperthyroidism and ophthalmopathy. Criteria for exclusion of patients were uncontrolled infection, other autoimmune disease, pregnancy or lactation. Using RNA transcripts as the source, TCR beta CDR3 regions were amplified. First-round RT-PCR of the TCR CDR3 relied on the HTBI primer set. TCRdb fed the multiplex PCR reads into MiXCR, producing one record per CDR3 protein. The sample consists of about 350,000 distinct CDR3 sequences, 14% of them appearing once. The V gene end was trimmed by 5 bases and the J gene end by 0 bases; junction bases not matched to a gene: 19. Germline assignment: CDR1 DFQATT and CDR2 SNEGSKA (reference sequence). The CDR3 runs to 20 residues.

The receptor comes from a woman in her 30s with Graves' hyperthyroidism. The sequencing input was blood. The V call is TRBV20-1, the J call TRBJ2-1; TRBD2 aligns across 10 bases. The chain's CDR3 is CSAYQIVGLAGASSYNEQFF. CDR3 DNA: TGCAGTGCTTATCAGATTGTCGGGCTAGCGGGGGCTAGCTCCTACAATGAGCAGTTCTTC.